The 13 T cell receptor beta chains below were found in one sample sequenced in a study of cytomegalovirus exposure and HLA in healthy donors. The PCR used 60 Vbeta and 13 Jbeta primers. This table comes from immunoSEQ multiplex PCR, and its TCRdb copy is limited to in-frame clones, with some not included. Seen here are about 140,000 clones, 75% to 90% observed once, and the top ten hold around 4.3%. The sequenced material came from PBMCs. These receptor sequences come from a man aged 40-49 years in good health and CMV-seronegative.

This clone was detected a few times. The chain carries TRBV6-5 and TRBJ2-7; 8 nucleotides agree with TRBD1. The length of the CDR3 is 12 residues. Germline CDR1 and CDR2: MNHEY and SVGAGI. J gave up 12 bases and V 2 bases, and 6 bases lay outside the gene matches. The CDR3 region is CASSYRTGQAYF. DNA of the CDR3: TGTGCCAGCAGTTACAGAACGGGACAGGCGTACTTC.

The V gene is TRBV6-5, the J gene TRBJ2-1; no clear D. The germline V gene encodes CDR1 MNHEY and CDR2 SVGAGI. Trimming cost V 4 bases and J 6 bases, with 10 bases left between them. The CDR3 is 13 amino acids. CDR3 protein: CASSSPWSNEQFF. DNA for the CDR3: TGTGCCAGCAGTTCCCCTTGGAGCAATGAGCAGTTCTTC.

The chain links TRBV7-8 to TRBJ1-3, with D possibly being TRBD1 (5 bases). CDR1 is SGHVS, CDR2 FQNEAQ, per germline. The CDR3 covers 17 residues. V gave up 2 bases and J gave up 0 bases, with 14 bases separating them. The CDR3 DNA follows: TGTGCCAGCAGCTTACTATCAATGGGGCCCTCTGGAAACACCATATATTTT. It specifies CASSLLSMGPSGNTIYF.

The V and J genes are TRBV10-1 and TRBJ2-2; D is perhaps TRBD1 (6 bases). Germline V gene lookup returns CDR1 WNHNN and CDR2 SYGVQD (reference sequence). V dropped 6 bases and J dropped 1 base, with 6 bases sitting between them. CDR3 length equals 13 residues. The CDR3 sequence is CASRQGNTGELFF. DNA for the CDR3: TGCGCCAGCAGACAGGGGAACACCGGGGAGCTGTTTTTT.

The rearrangement links TRBV10-1 to TRBJ2-3; D gene ambiguous. With 0 bases removed from V and 0 bases from J, the gap between germline ends came to 4 bases. This CDR3 contains 14 residues. Germline-derived CDR1 and CDR2 are WNHNN and SYGVQD (reference sequence). The CDR3 spells CASSESLSTDTQYF. As DNA, the CDR3 is TGCGCCAGCAGTGAGTCCCTCAGCACAGATACGCAGTATTTT.

This clone was detected only a few times. The V gene is TRBV5-4, the J gene TRBJ1-4, with 7 bases aligning to TRBD1. Germline CDR1 and CDR2: SGHNT and YYREEE (reference sequence). There are 14 residues in the CDR3. V shed 1 base and J 7 bases; nucleotides not matched to a gene: 4. CDR3 sequence: CASSLPDRVEKLFF. CDR3 bases: TGTGCCAGCAGCTTGCCAGACAGGGTTGAAAAACTGTTTTTT.

This clone has just a few counts. The chain employs TRBV6-6 and TRBJ2-7, with a tentative D call TRBD2 (5 bases). Germline CDR1 and CDR2: MNHNY and SVGAGI (reference sequence). The V gene lost 7 bases and the J gene lost 2 bases, with 9 bases spanning the gap. The CDR3 is 12 residues long. CDR3 DNA sequence: TGTGCCAGCAACGGGGTAGCCTACGAGCAGTACTTC. Translating gives CASNGVAYEQYF.

V and J are TRBV28 and TRBJ1-6, with D perhaps matching TRBD1 (6 bases). The CDR3 spans 13 residues. The germline CDR1 and CDR2 sequences are MDHEN and SYDVKM. The V end lost 5 bases, the J end lost 7 bases, and 9 bases lay between the germline ends. DNA for the CDR3: TGTGCCAGCAGTCGACAGGTCAATTCACCCCTCCACTTT. Residues: CASSRQVNSPLHF.

This clone was detected only a few times. The rearrangement links TRBV7-9 to TRBJ1-1, with D unclear. The CDR3 loop spans 13 amino acids. V was shortened by 5 bases and J by 5 bases, with 12 bases between the two germline ends. Germline V gene data show CDR1 as SEHNR and CDR2 as FQNEAQ (reference sequence). The CDR3, as DNA: TGTGCCAGCAGCCTCAACACAGCAACTGAAGCTTTCTTT. It specifies CASSLNTATEAFF.

This rearrangement joins TRBV5-5 to TRBJ1-1; maybe TRBD1 (5 bases). V was cut by 1 base and J by 0 bases, with 13 bases left in between. Germline V lookup: CDR1 SGHKS, CDR2 YYEKEE (reference sequence). The CDR3 is made up of 16 amino acids. In DNA form, the CDR3 reads TGTGCCAGCAGCTTGAGCCGACAGAGCATGAACACTGAAGCTTTCTTT. Protein sequence: CASSLSRQSMNTEAFF.

The V gene is TRBV6-5, the J gene TRBJ1-2; TRBD1 aligns across 10 bases. The CDR3 has 15 amino acids. Losses at the gene ends were 5 bases for V and 7 bases for J; bases not matched to a gene: 10. Germline-derived CDR1 and CDR2 are MNHEY and SVGAGI. The CDR3: CASSPAGQGMGGYTF. The CDR3 bases are TGTGCCAGCAGTCCCGCGGGACAGGGGATGGGTGGCTACACCTTC.

This rearrangement joins TRBV19 to TRBJ2-5; the D gene is possibly TRBD2 (5 bases). There are 13 residues in the CDR3. Trimming pared 3 bases from V and 5 bases from J, leaving 10 bases between. Germline V gene sequence: CDR1 LNHDA, CDR2 SQIVND (reference sequence). The CDR3 reads CASSMRRGETQYF. The CDR3 nucleotides read TGTGCCAGTAGTATGAGACGAGGGGAGACCCAGTACTTC.

The sample holds a few counts of this clone. The sample holds other DNA sequences that translate to the same CDR3. This chain connects TRBV7-9 to TRBJ2-3; a weak D match, TRBD2 (5 bases). Trimming removed 6 bases at V and 6 bases at J, with 10 bases between. Germline values: CDR1 SEHNR, CDR2 FQNEAQ (reference sequence). This CDR3 spans 12 amino acids. The CDR3 sequence is CASSLTGDTQYF. The CDR3 nucleotides are TGTGCCAGCAGTCTAACGGGGGATACGCAGTATTTT.